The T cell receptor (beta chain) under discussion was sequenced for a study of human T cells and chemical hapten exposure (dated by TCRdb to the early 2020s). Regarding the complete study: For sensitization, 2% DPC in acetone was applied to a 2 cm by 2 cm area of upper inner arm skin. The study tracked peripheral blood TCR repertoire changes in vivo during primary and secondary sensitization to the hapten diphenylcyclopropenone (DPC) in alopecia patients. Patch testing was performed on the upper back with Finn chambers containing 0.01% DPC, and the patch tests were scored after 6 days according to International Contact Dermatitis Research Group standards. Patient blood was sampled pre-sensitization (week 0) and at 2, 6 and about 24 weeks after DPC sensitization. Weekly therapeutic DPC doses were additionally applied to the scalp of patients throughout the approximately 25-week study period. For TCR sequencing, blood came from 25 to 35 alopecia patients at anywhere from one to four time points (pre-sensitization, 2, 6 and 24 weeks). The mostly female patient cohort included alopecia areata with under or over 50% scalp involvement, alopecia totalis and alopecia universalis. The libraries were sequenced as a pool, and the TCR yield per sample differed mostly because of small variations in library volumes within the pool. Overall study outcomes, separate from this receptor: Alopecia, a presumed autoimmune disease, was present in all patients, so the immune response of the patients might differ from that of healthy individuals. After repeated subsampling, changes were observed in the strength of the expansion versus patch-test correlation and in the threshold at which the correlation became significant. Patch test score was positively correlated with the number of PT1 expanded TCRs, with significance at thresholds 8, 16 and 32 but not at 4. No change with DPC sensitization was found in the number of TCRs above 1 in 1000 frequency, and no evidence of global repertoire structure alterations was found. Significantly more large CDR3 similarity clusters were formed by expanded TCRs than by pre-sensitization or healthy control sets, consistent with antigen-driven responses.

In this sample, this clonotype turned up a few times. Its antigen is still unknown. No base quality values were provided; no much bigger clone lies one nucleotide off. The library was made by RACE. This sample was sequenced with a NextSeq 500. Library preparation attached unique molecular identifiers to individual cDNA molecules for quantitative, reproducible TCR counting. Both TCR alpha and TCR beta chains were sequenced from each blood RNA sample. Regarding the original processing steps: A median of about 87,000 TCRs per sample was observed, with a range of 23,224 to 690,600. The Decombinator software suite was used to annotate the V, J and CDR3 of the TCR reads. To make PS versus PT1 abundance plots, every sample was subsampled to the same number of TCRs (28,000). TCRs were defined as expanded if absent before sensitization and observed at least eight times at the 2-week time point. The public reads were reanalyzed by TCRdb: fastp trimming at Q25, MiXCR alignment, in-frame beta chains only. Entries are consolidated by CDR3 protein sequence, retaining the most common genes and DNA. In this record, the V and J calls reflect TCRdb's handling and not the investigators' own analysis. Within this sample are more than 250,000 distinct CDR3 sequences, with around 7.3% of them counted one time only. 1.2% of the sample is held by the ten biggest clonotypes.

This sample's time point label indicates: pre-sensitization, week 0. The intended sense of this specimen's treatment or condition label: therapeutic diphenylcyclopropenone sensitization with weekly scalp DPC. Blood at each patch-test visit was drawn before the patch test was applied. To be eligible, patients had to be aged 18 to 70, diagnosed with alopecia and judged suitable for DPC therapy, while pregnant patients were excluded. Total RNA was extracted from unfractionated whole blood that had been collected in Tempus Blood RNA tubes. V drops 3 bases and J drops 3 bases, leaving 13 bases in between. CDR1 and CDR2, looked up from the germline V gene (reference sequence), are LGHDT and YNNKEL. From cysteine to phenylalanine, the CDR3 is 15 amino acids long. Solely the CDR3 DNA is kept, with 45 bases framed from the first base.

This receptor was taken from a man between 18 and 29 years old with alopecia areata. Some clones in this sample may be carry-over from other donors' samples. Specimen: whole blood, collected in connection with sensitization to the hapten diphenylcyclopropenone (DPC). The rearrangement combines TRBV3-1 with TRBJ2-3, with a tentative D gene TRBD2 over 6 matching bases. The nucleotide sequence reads TGTGCCAGCAGCCATATGCTAGCGAATACAGATACGCAGTATTTT. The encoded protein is CASSHMLANTDTQYF.